Each of the 18 T cell receptor beta chains below was sequenced from the same sample in a study of molecular identifiers for immune sequencing clone quantification. Using its own MiXCR run on the PCR reads, TCRdb lists one record per CDR3 protein. The sample shows more than 450,000 distinct CDR3 sequences, about 26% of them seen only once. Sequencing was performed on naive CD8+ T cells from blood, with Jurkat cell RNA spiked in. Subset specified: FACS-sorted CD8+CD4-CCR7+CD45RA+ naive T cells. These receptor sequences come from a human donor in good health. Some libraries in this study had Jurkat cell RNA spiked in.

The chain couples TRBV20-1 to TRBJ1-4; 7 nucleotides agree with TRBD1. The length of the CDR3 is 18 residues. Germline CDR1 reads DFQATT; CDR2 reads SNEGSKA (reference sequence). V trimming: 1 base; J trimming: 4 bases; junction bases outside the gene matches: 15. The CDR3 loop reads CSARAPLRSGTVNEKLFF. The CDR3 DNA reads as TGCAGTGCTAGAGCCCCACTTAGGTCCGGGACAGTTAATGAAAAACTGTTTTTT.

This clonotype was counted only a few times. The gene calls are TRBV29-1 and TRBJ1-2; 10 positions agree with TRBD1. Germline V gives CDR1 SQVTM, CDR2 ANQGSEA. CDR3 length: 13 residues. The junction had 1 base not matched to a gene; V was cut back by 0 bases and J by 6 bases. The CDR3 coding sequence is TGCAGCGTTGAAGAGGGGACAGGGGATGGCTACACCTTC. Its protein product is CSVEEGTGDGYTF.

The rearrangement uses TRBV19 and TRBJ1-1; D is uncertain. Germline V gene sequence: CDR1 LNHDA, CDR2 SQIVND (reference sequence). Trimming took 1 base from V and 1 from J, leaving 7 bases between them. This CDR3 has 14 residues. DNA for the CDR3: TGTGCCAGTAGTATAGGGAAGACGAACACTGAAGCTTTCTTT. Protein sequence: CASSIGKTNTEAFF. The entire variable domain, with the rest obtained from reference TRBV19 and TRBJ1-1, is as follows: DGGITQSPKYLFRKEGQNVTLSCEQNLNHDAMYWYRQDPGQGLRLIYYSQIVNDFQKGDIAEGYSVSREKKESFPLTVTSAQKNPTAFYLCASSIGKTNTEAFFGQGTRLTVV.

This clonotype has more than one count but fewer than ten. This chain links TRBV28 with TRBJ1-5; D perhaps matches TRBD1 (6 bases). Germline assignment: CDR1 MDHEN and CDR2 SYDVKM. This CDR3 contains 18 residues. V lost 5 bases, J lost 5 bases, and 25 bases lay in between. The CDR3 here is CASSPPPLQQYRDQPQHF. Written as DNA, the CDR3 is TGTGCCAGCAGTCCCCCCCCCTTACAACAATACAGGGATCAGCCCCAGCATTTT. The variable domain in full, with the rest retrieved from reference TRBV28 and TRBJ1-5, is DVKVTQSSRYLVKRTGEKVFLECVQDMDHENMFWYRQDPGLGLRLIYFSYDVKMKEKGDIPEGYSVSREKKERFSLILESASTNQTSMYLCASSPPPLQQYRDQPQHFGDGTRLSIL.

This clonotype has a count of ten or more. The J gene is TRBJ1-3, the V gene TRBV28; unclear D gene. The length of the CDR3 is 15 residues. Trimming removed 5 bases at V and 4 bases at J, with 15 bases between. Germline V gene data show CDR1 as MDHEN and CDR2 as SYDVKM. CDR3 coding DNA: TGTGCCAGCAGTATGGGTAGATGGGTCGGAAACACCATATATTTT. It is translated as CASSMGRWVGNTIYF.

This clonotype was found many times. The J gene is TRBJ2-3, the V gene TRBV6-5; 10 positions agree with TRBD2. Germline CDR1 is MNHEY and CDR2 is SVGAGI. The junction had 8 bases not matched to a gene; V was cut back by 0 bases and J by 5 bases. The CDR3 sequence is 17 residues long. CDR3 coding DNA: TGTGCCAGCAGTTACTCGTTATTCCTAGCGGGAGTAGATACGCAGTATTTT. Protein product: CASSYSLFLAGVDTQYF.

This clonotype was observed a few times. The chain carries TRBV13 and TRBJ1-1; D uncertain. The CDR3 is 12 amino acids. From germline, CDR1 is PRHDT and CDR2 FYEKMQ (reference sequence). The V and J ends lost 2 bases and 6 bases respectively, with 7 bases between them. The CDR3 region has the DNA TGTGCCAGCAGCTTATTCATGGCTGAAGCTTTCTTT. This sequence encodes CASSLFMAEAFF.

The chain employs TRBV6-2 or TRBV6-3 and TRBJ2-3; D remains unclear. Trimming removed 5 bases from V and 2 bases from J, with 11 bases in between. CDR3 size: 14 residues. Per germline, CDR1 MNHEY and CDR2 SVGEGT. For the CDR3, the DNA is TGTGCCAGCAGTCTTGACCACCCCACAGATACGCAGTATTTT. Protein product: CASSLDHPTDTQYF.

As regards this clonotype: The junction does not match germline at one end; this may be a read error. V usage is TRBV12-3 or TRBV12-4 and J usage is TRBJ2-7; the D gene is possibly TRBD2 (6 bases). The CDR3 runs 13 residues. Written as DNA, the CDR3 is TGTGCCGGCAGTGTGGGACTGATCGTGGAGCAGTACTTC. It codes for CAGSVGLIVEQYF.

In its sample, this clonotype was seen a few times. The V gene is TRBV2, the J gene TRBJ2-3, with 10 bases that match TRBD2. V lost 1 base, J lost 7 bases, and 11 bases stayed unmatched. CDR1 and CDR2 from the germline V gene are SNHLY and FYNNEI. The CDR3 runs to 17 residues. The DNA for the CDR3 is TGTGCCAGCAGTGAAGGGCTAGCGGGAGCCCACAGGTATACGCAGTATTTT. Its protein is CASSEGLAGAHRYTQYF.

J is TRBJ1-1 and V is TRBV6-2 or TRBV6-3; D remains unclear. CDR1 and CDR2 from the germline V gene are MNHEY and SVGEGT. V lost 3 bases and J lost 7, with 6 bases in between. This CDR3 has 11 residues. CDR3 in amino acids: CASSYPGEAFF. The CDR3 region has the DNA TGTGCCAGCAGTTATCCGGGTGAAGCTTTCTTT.

This clonotype has ten or more counts. This chain links TRBV4-3 with TRBJ1-6; no definite D call. Trimming cost V 0 bases and J 6 bases, with 15 bases left between them. Germline loops: CDR1 LGHNA, CDR2 YSLEER. The CDR3 runs 17 residues. The CDR3 DNA reads TGCGCCAGCAGCCAAGATCGGTGGAGGGCAGTTAATTCACCCCTCCACTTT. Its translation is CASSQDRWRAVNSPLHF.

At least ten counts were recorded for this clonotype. The CDR3 loop reads CSVAGGIAGELFF. The CDR3 DNA sequence: TGCAGCGTTGCGGGGGGTATAGCCGGGGAGCTGTTTTTT. This sequence joins TRBV29-1 and TRBJ2-2; 7 positions match TRBD2. Germline V CDR1 and CDR2: SQVTM, ANQGSEA. The trim removed 4 bases at V and 6 bases at J, leaving 5 bases unmatched. The CDR3 sequence is 13 residues long.

This chain joins TRBV9 and TRBJ2-2; 9 positions match TRBD2. The ends lost 3 bases at V and 4 bases at J; junction bases unmatched: 7. The CDR3 totals 16 residues. Germline lookup yields CDR1 SGDLS and CDR2 YYNGEE. The CDR3 protein is CASSERLADLTGELFF. DNA for the CDR3: TGTGCCAGCAGCGAACGACTAGCGGATCTCACCGGGGAGCTGTTTTTT.

V and J are TRBV5-1 and TRBJ2-7; TRBD1 matches at 9 bases. Trimming removed 4 bases from V and 3 bases from J; junction bases left unmatched: 8. This CDR3 has 15 residues. The V gene's germline CDR1 is SGHRS and CDR2 YFSETQ. CDR3 DNA sequence: TGCGCCAGCAGCCCTGGGTGGACAGGGGTCTACGAGCAGTACTTC. This sequence encodes CASSPGWTGVYEQYF.

The gene calls are TRBV13 and TRBJ2-7; 8 positions match TRBD2. The CDR3 has 15 residues. The V gene's germline CDR1 is PRHDT and CDR2 FYEKMQ (reference sequence). V shed 5 bases and J 0 bases; nucleotides not matched to a gene: 6. The CDR3 spells CASSLTGGSSYEQYF. The CDR3 nucleotides are TGTGCCAGCAGCCTAACGGGAGGGAGCTCCTACGAGCAGTACTTC. The variable domain in full, with the rest retrieved from reference TRBV13 and TRBJ2-7, is AAGVIQSPRHLIKEKRETATLKCYPIPRHDTVYWYQQGPGQDPQFLISFYEKMQSDKGSIPDRFSAQQFSDYHSELNMSSLELGDSALYFCASSLTGGSSYEQYFGPGTRLTVT.

This clonotype was detected many times. The rearrangement uses TRBV6-5 and TRBJ2-3; TRBD2 aligns across 12 bases. J gave up 4 bases and V 6 bases, and 8 bases lay outside the gene matches. CDR1 and CDR2 (germline): MNHEY, SVGAGI. The CDR3 extends over 16 amino acids. DNA of the CDR3: TGTGCCAGCAGCCGAGCTAGCGGGGGGGCTGCAGATACGCAGTATTTT. The encoded protein is CASSRASGGAADTQYF.

J is TRBJ2-5 and V is TRBV4-3; 7 bases fit TRBD1. With 0 bases clipped from V and 4 bases from J, the junction kept 5 bases outside the gene matches. The CDR3 covers 15 residues. The germline V gene has CDR1 LGHNA and CDR2 YSLEER. This chain's CDR3 is CASSQEFRGIETQYF. The CDR3 DNA is TGCGCCAGCAGCCAAGAGTTCAGGGGGATAGAGACCCAGTACTTC.